The 10 T cell receptor beta chains below all came from one sample that was sequenced in a study of cytomegalovirus exposure and HLA in healthy donors. PCR primers comprised 60 Vbeta and 13 Jbeta primers. The method was immunoSEQ multiplex PCR; TCRdb's version includes in-frame clones alone and lacks a portion of them. The data contain 100,000 to 150,000 clones, roughly 80% of them seen just once; the ten biggest clones take up 4.5% to 5%. The sequenced sample was PBMCs. These TCRs come from a man aged 45-65 years in good health and CMV-seropositive.

The chain combines TRBV4-2 with TRBJ1-2; unclear D gene. CDR1 and CDR2 from the germline V gene are LGHNA and YNFKEQ. Trimming pared 0 bases from V and 6 bases from J, leaving 8 bases between. There are 13 residues in the CDR3. The CDR3 DNA reads TGTGCCAGCAGCCAAGATGGGCCCGATGGCTACACCTTC. Translation gives CASSQDGPDGYTF.

The chain joins TRBV2 to TRBJ2-5; tentative D call: TRBD2 (5 bases). Germline CDR1 is SNHLY and CDR2 is FYNNEI. The CDR3 has 15 amino acids. Trimming left V 2 bases short and J 7 bases short, with 17 bases between. The CDR3 DNA follows: TGTGCCAGCAGTGAACGGTCGAGGGAAGGCGGGACCCAGTACTTC. Residues: CASSERSREGGTQYF.

This clone has just one count. This chain connects TRBV6-1 to TRBJ1-1; no clear D. V was pared by 1 base and J by 6 bases, with 12 bases between. Germline assignment: CDR1 MNHNS and CDR2 SASEGT. CDR3 length equals 14 residues. The CDR3 here is CASSEDGRVAEAFF. For the CDR3, the DNA is TGTGCCAGCAGTGAAGATGGGCGGGTGGCTGAAGCTTTCTTT.

The rearrangement joins TRBV28 to TRBJ2-3; 7 bases match TRBD1. The CDR3 length is 15 residues. J was trimmed by 0 bases and V by 10 bases; bases with no gene match: 10. Germline V gene data show CDR1 as MDHEN and CDR2 as SYDVKM. Here the CDR3 reads CATITGALSTDTQYF. For the CDR3, the DNA is TGTGCCACCATTACAGGGGCCCTAAGCACAGATACGCAGTATTTT.

The chain links TRBV7-2 to TRBJ2-1; 10 bases agree with TRBD2. The CDR3 covers 15 residues. With V trimmed by 5 bases and J by 9 bases, 10 bases remained unmatched. Germline loops: CDR1 SGHTA, CDR2 FQGNSA. The CDR3: CASSLFQRGGTEQFF. The CDR3, as DNA: TGTGCCAGCAGCCTGTTCCAGCGGGGGGGCACTGAGCAGTTCTTC. The full variable domain, its missing parts supplied by reference TRBV7-2 and TRBJ2-1, is GAGVSQSPSNKVTEKGKDVELRCDPISGHTALYWYRQSLGQGLEFLIYFQGNSAPDKSGLPSDRFSAERTGGSVSTLTIQRTQQEDSAVYLCASSLFQRGGTEQFFGPGTRLTVL.

The genes are TRBV2 and TRBJ2-7, with D possibly being TRBD1 (6 bases). Trimming cost V 2 bases and J 5 bases, with 16 bases left between them. Germline CDR1 and CDR2: SNHLY and FYNNEI. There are 15 residues in the CDR3. The CDR3 region is CASSETSQGAHEQYF. DNA of the CDR3: TGTGCCAGCAGTGAAACGTCACAGGGAGCTCACGAGCAGTACTTC.

This chain connects TRBV30 to TRBJ1-2; D remains ambiguous. Germline CDR1 reads GTSNPN; CDR2 reads SVGIG (reference sequence). This CDR3 is 11 amino acids long. V was cut by 1 base and J by 8 bases, with 8 bases left in between. CDR3 protein: CAWSAPQGYTF. CDR3 in DNA: TGTGCCTGGAGTGCTCCGCAGGGCTACACCTTC.

In this sample, this clone turned up a few times. Here the CDR3 reads CASSNSAYSYNEQFF. DNA for the CDR3: TGTGCCAGCAGCAATAGCGCCTACTCCTACAATGAGCAGTTCTTC. This rearrangement joins TRBV4-2 to TRBJ2-1, with a weak D call TRBD2 (5 bases). The CDR3 spans 15 residues. V shed 5 bases and J shed 0 bases, with 11 bases lying between them. The V gene's germline CDR1 is LGHNA and CDR2 YNFKEQ.

The V gene is TRBV5-1, the J gene TRBJ2-5; D perhaps matches TRBD1 (5 bases). V shed 2 bases and J shed 3 bases, with 20 bases lying between them. There are 17 residues in the CDR3. CDR1 is SGHRS and CDR2 is YFSETQ in the germline V gene. The CDR3 spells CASSFSNPGRVEETQYF. Written as DNA, the CDR3 is TGCGCCAGCAGCTTCTCCAACCCGGGCAGGGTGGAAGAGACCCAGTACTTC.

This chain uses TRBV4-2 with TRBJ2-7; 10 nucleotides line up with TRBD2. V gave up 3 bases and J gave up 3 bases; unmatched junction bases: 8. CDR1 and CDR2 (germline): LGHNA, YNFKEQ. This CDR3 is built from 16 residues. CDR3 loop: CASSHVLGTSVYEQYF. The CDR3, as DNA: TGTGCCAGCAGCCACGTCCTTGGGACTAGCGTCTACGAGCAGTACTTC.